The rows below give T cell receptor beta chains drawn from one sample of a study of human T cells and chemical hapten exposure. From the RACE reads, TCRdb called clonotypes with MiXCR, one entry per CDR3 protein. The data hold fewer than 300,000 distinct CDR3 sequences, with almost 8% observed a single time. Sequences were derived from whole blood, sampled in connection with sensitization to the hapten diphenylcyclopropenone (DPC). The receptors stem from a young man with alopecia areata. Some clones in this sample may be carry-over from other donors' samples. Both conserved end residues are part of each CDR3. A D gene is named only where the DNA matches it firmly. A row's size may be missing; if present it is once, few, many or a size class.

size	V	J	D	length	DNA	CDR3
many	TRBV9	TRBJ2-7	TRBD2	14	TGTGCCAGCAGCCCGACTAGCGGGGGGTACGAGCAGTACTTC	CASSPTSGGYEQYF
many	TRBV28	TRBJ2-5	TRBD1	16	TGTGCCAGCAGTTTAGGGACAGGGCTGACGGGTTGGACCCAGTACTTC	CASSLGTGLTGWTQYF
.	TRBV6-5	TRBJ2-1	.	16	TGTGCCAGCAGTTTCACTCGCCGACAGGTCTTCAATGAGCAGTTCTTC	CASSFTRRQVFNEQFF
.	TRBV29-1	TRBJ1-2	TRBD1	14	TGCAGCGGCTGGACAGGCCGAGGTGACTATGGCTACACCTTC	CSGWTGRGDYGYTF
many	TRBV7-2	TRBJ2-1	.	16	TGTGCCAGCAGCTTATCTTGGGGTCGCCAGTACAATGAGCAGTTCTTC	CASSLSWGRQYNEQFF
.	TRBV7-2	TRBJ1-2	.	15	TGTGCCAGCAGCTTAGCGTCCTACAACTCCTATGGCTACACCTTC	CASSLASYNSYGYTF
few	TRBV4-1	TRBJ2-4	TRBD1	13	TGCGCCAGCAGCCCCCTACCCGGACAGGGGTGGTACTTC	CASSPLPGQGWYF
few	TRBV12-3/TRBV12-4	TRBJ1-1	.	16	TGTGCCAGCAGTCCCCGAGAACGGACGGGGAACACTGAAGCTTTCTTT	CASSPRERTGNTEAFF
few	TRBV5-1	TRBJ2-2	.	14	TGCGCCAGCAGCTTGATTGATTACACCGGGGAGCTGTTTTTT	CASSLIDYTGELFF
few	TRBV28	TRBJ1-1	.	12	TGTGCCAGCAGTCCTATGAACACTGAAGCTTTCTTT	CASSPMNTEAFF
many	TRBV6-5	TRBJ1-2	TRBD1	14	TGTGCCAGCAGACGTCAGGGGGCTAACTATGGCTACACCTTC	CASRRQGANYGYTF